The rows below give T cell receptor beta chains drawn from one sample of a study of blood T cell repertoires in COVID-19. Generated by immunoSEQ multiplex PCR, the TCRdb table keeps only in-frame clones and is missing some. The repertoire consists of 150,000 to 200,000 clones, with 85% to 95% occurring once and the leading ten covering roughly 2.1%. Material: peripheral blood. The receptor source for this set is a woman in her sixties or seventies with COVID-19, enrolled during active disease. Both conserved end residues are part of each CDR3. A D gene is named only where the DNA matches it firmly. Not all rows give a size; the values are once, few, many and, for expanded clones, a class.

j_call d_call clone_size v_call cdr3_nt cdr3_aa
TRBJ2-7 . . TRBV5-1 TGCGCCAGCAGCTTGGGGTCCTACTACGACGAGCAGTACTTC CASSLGSYYDEQYF
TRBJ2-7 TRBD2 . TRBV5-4 TGTGCCAGCAGCTTGCGCTGGGGGGGCTCCTACGAGCAGTACTTC CASSLRWGGSYEQYF
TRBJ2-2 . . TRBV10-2 TGCGCCAGCAGATTTCGTAGGGGGTATACCGGGGAGCTGTTTTTT CASRFRRGYTGELFF
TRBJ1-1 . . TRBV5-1 TGCGCCAGCAGCCTGACAGGAAACACTGAAGCTTTCTTT CASSLTGNTEAFF
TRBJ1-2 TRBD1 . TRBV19 TGTGCCAGTAGCCCGGACAGGCGCCCCCTTAACTATGGCTACACCTTC CASSPDRRPLNYGYTF
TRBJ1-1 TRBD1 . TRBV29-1 TGCAGCGTTGCCGACAGGGGTTACACTGAAGCTTTCTTT CSVADRGYTEAFF
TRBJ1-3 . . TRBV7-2 TGTGCCAGCAGCTTAGGGGGAGGGAGGAGTGGAAACACCATATATTTT CASSLGGGRSGNTIYF
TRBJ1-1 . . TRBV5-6 TGTGCCAGCAGTCTCGTTGTTTCGGGGAAACGGGGGACTGAAGCTTTCTTT CASSLVVSGKRGTEAFF
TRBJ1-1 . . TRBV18 TGTGCCAGCTCACCCCATCGAGACACTGAAGCTTTCTTT CASSPHRDTEAFF
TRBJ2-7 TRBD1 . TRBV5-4 TGTGCCAGCAGCCCTCGACAGGGTGGAGAAGCCTACGAGCAGTACTTC CASSPRQGGEAYEQYF
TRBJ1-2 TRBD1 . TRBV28 TGTGCCTGCGTAACGTGGGACAGATTGCACAATGGCTACACCTTC CACVTWDRLHNGYTF
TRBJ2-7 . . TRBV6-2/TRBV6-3 TGTGCCAGCAGTCTCGCGACTAGAATCCAGTACTTC CASSLATRIQYF
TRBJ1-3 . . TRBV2 TGTGCCAGCAGTGATCAGAGGTCTGGAAACACCATATATTTT CASSDQRSGNTIYF
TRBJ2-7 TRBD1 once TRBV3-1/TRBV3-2 TGTGCCAGCAGCCAACCAAGGGGACAGGGGGTTGGGTACGAGCAGTACTTC CASSQPRGQGVGYEQYF
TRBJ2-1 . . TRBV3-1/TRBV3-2 TGTGCCAGCAGCCCCCTTTTCCAGGGTAATGAGCAGTTCTTC CASSPLFQGNEQFF
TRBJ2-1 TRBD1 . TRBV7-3 TGTGCCAGCAGCCCAGACCGGGACAGGGTCCACAATGAGCAGTTCTTC CASSPDRDRVHNEQFF
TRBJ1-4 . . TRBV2 TGTGCCAGCAGAAGACAGGAGACTAATGAAAAACTGTTTTTT CASRRQETNEKLFF
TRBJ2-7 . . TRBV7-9 TGTGCCAGCAGCGAACAGGGCTCGTACGAGCAGTACTTC CASSEQGSYEQYF
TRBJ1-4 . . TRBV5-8 TGTGCCAGCAGCCTCGGACAGAGGGCAACTAATGAAAAACTGTTTTTT CASSLGQRATNEKLFF
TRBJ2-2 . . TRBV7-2 TGTGCCAGCAGCCCTCTATCCCGCACCGGGGAGCTGTTTTTT CASSPLSRTGELFF
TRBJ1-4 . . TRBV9 TGTGCCAGCAACGCCGGGACACTTAATGAAAAACTGTTTTTT CASNAGTLNEKLFF
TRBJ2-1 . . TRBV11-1 TGTGCCAGCAGCTTAGTAGGGCGAGGGGGCTACAATGAGCAGTTCTTC CASSLVGRGGYNEQFF
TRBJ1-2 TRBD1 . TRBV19 TGTGCCAGTAGTATGCCCCGGACAGGGGCCCCCTATGGCTACACCTTC CASSMPRTGAPYGYTF
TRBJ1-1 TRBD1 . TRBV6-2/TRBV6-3 TGTGCCAGCAGTCGAGACAGGGTTGAGACTGAAGCTTTCTTT CASSRDRVETEAFF
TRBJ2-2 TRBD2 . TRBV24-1 TGTGCCACCCGTGGGACTAGCGGGGGGGGGAACACCGGGGAGCTGTTTTTT CATRGTSGGGNTGELFF
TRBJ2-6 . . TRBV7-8 TGTGCCAGCAGCGAAAGGAGTTCTGGGGCCAACGTCCTGACTTTC CASSERSSGANVLTF
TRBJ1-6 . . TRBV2 TGTGCCAGCAGCCCCACAGGGTTGAGAGATTCACCCCTCCACTTT CASSPTGLRDSPLHF
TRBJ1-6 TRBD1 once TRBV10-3 TGTGCCATCAAAGGGACAGCAGATAATTCACCCCTCCACTTT CAIKGTADNSPLHF
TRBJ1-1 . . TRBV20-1 TGCAGTGCTAGCCGGGAGGCTGAAGCTTTCTTT CSASREAEAFF
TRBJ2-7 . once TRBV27 TGTGCCAGCAGTTTCCCGGGACACCCGATTACCTACGAGCAGTACTTC CASSFPGHPITYEQYF
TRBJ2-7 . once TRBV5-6 TGTGCCAGCAGCTCGGCGGGTGGCTACGAGCAGTACTTC CASSSAGGYEQYF
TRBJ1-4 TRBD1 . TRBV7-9 TGTGCCAGCAGCTTGACAGGGTTTGGGAATGAAAAACTGTTTTTT CASSLTGFGNEKLFF
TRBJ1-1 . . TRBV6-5 TGTGCCAGCCACCCCGGCGGGAACACTGAAGCTTTCTTT CASHPGGNTEAFF
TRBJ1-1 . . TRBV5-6 TGTGCCAGCAGCCAACTCCACACTGAAGCTTTCTTT CASSQLHTEAFF
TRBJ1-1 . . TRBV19 TGTGCCAGTAGCCGGGGGTTCGGCGCTGAAGCTTTCTTT CASSRGFGAEAFF
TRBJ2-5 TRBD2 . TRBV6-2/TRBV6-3 TGTGCCAGCAGTTACTCAGGGCGTAGCGGGGGCTATTTAGAGACCCAGTACTTC CASSYSGRSGGYLETQYF
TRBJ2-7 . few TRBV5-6 TGTGCCAGCAGCCAGGTGGGCCAGGGAGGATCCGAGCAGTACTTC CASSQVGQGGSEQYF
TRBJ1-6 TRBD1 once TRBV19 TGTGCCAGTAGTCTCCGGACAGGAAAGGGTCATTCACCCCTCCACTTT CASSLRTGKGHSPLHF
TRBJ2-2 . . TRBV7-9 TGTGCCAGCTCGGAGTTCACCGGGGAGCTGTTTTTT CASSEFTGELFF
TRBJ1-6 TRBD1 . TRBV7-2 TGTGCCAGCAGTTATTACATCGGGACAGGGGATCTGTCCCTCCACTTT CASSYYIGTGDLSLHF
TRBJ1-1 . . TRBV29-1 TGCAGCGTTGCCATGGGAGGTAGGGGCACTGAAGCTTTCTTT CSVAMGGRGTEAFF
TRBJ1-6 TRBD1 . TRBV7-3 TGTGCCAGCAGCCGGGACAGATTTTCACCCCTCCACTTT CASSRDRFSPLHF